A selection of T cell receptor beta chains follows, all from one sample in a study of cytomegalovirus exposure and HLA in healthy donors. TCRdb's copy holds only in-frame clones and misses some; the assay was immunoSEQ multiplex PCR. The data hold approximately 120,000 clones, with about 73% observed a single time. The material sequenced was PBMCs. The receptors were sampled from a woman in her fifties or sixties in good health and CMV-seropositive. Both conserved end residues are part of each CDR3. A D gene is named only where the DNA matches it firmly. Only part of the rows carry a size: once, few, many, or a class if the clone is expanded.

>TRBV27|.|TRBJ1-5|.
TGTGCCAGCAGTTTATCTCGGGGTAGCAATCAGCCCCAGCATTTT
CASSLSRGSNQPQHF
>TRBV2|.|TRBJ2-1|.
TGTGCCAGCAGTGAAGTCGGGCTAGCCGGCAATGAGCAGTTCTTC
CASSEVGLAGNEQFF
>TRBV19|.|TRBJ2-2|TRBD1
TGTGCCAGTAAGGGGGGACAGGTGAACACCGGGGAGCTGTTTTTT
CASKGGQVNTGELFF
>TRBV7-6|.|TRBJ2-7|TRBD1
TGTGCCAGCAGCTTGGGACAGGGGGGCCCCAGCGAGCAGTACTTC
CASSLGQGGPSEQYF
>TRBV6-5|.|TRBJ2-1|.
TGTGCCAGCAGTTATAGCAATGAGCAGTTCTTC
CASSYSNEQFF
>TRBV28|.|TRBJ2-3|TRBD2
TGTGCCAGCAGTCCGCTGCTGCATGCTAGCGGGGGTAGGACAGATACGCAGTATTTT
CASSPLLHASGGRTDTQYF
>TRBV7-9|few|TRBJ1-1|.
TGTGCCAGCAGCTTCGGGACACTGAACACTGAAGCTTTCTTT
CASSFGTLNTEAFF
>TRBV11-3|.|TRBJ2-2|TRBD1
TGTGCCAGCAGCTTAACGGGACAGCCCAACACCGGGGAGCTGTTTTTT
CASSLTGQPNTGELFF
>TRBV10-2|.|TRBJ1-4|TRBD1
TGCGCCAGCAGTGAGGATGTACAGGGGGCCAATGAAAAACTGTTTTTT
CASSEDVQGANEKLFF
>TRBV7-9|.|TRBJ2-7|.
TGTGCCAGCAGCTCCCGCGGGGCAACCGACGAGCAGTACTTC
CASSSRGATDEQYF
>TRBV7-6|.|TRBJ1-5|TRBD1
TGTGCCAGCAGCCCTAGCCCGCAGGGGGATCAGCCCCAGCATTTT
CASSPSPQGDQPQHF